The rows below give T cell receptor beta chains drawn from one sample of a study of OX40 agonist ivuxolimab in advanced cancers. Profiling relied on immunoSEQ multiplex PCR, and the TCRdb table lists in-frame clones only, not all of them. Here the sample spans tens of thousands of clones, around 83% being singletons. Sample: CD4+ or CD8+ T cells sorted from blood, taken in a trial of the OX40 agonist ivuxolimab. These TCRs come from an adult with an advanced solid tumor such as melanoma, head and neck, liver or kidney cancer. Both conserved end residues are part of each CDR3. The order of the fields is CDR3 length, clone size, J gene, V gene, CDR3 protein. Size values are once, few and many counts, or a class for expanded clones, and some rows have none.

CDR3 length: 12
clone size: .
J gene: TRBJ2-5
V gene: TRBV19
CDR3 protein: CASSQGDGTQYF

CDR3 length: 13
clone size: .
J gene: TRBJ1-5
V gene: TRBV5-5
CDR3 protein: CASSTTGDQPQHF

CDR3 length: 15
clone size: .
J gene: TRBJ1-3
V gene: TRBV6-5
CDR3 protein: CASSSDGDAGNTIYF

CDR3 length: 14
clone size: once
J gene: TRBJ1-3
V gene: TRBV7-8
CDR3 protein: CASSLVEDGNTIYF

CDR3 length: 14
clone size: few
J gene: TRBJ1-6
V gene: TRBV6-5
CDR3 protein: CASSYTQPWGPLHF

CDR3 length: 14
clone size: .
J gene: TRBJ1-3
V gene: TRBV28
CDR3 protein: CASSGTGAGNTIYF

CDR3 length: 13
clone size: .
J gene: TRBJ2-7
V gene: TRBV5-5
CDR3 protein: CASSFASRGEQYF

CDR3 length: 16
clone size: .
J gene: TRBJ2-6
V gene: TRBV7-6
CDR3 protein: CASSLAGPSGANVLTF

CDR3 length: 17
clone size: .
J gene: TRBJ1-4
V gene: TRBV2
CDR3 protein: CASMTLDGKRANEKLFF

CDR3 length: 15
clone size: .
J gene: TRBJ1-6
V gene: TRBV18
CDR3 protein: CASSPEGTGASPLHF

CDR3 length: 15
clone size: .
J gene: TRBJ2-2
V gene: TRBV9
CDR3 protein: CASSPQRGKTGELFF

CDR3 length: 16
clone size: .
J gene: TRBJ1-1
V gene: TRBV19
CDR3 protein: CASTSIGRGLGTEAFF

CDR3 length: 11
clone size: few
J gene: TRBJ1-5
V gene: TRBV30
CDR3 protein: CAGGVGQPQHF

CDR3 length: 12
clone size: few
J gene: TRBJ2-5
V gene: TRBV27
CDR3 protein: CASRGTGGGQYF

CDR3 length: 13
clone size: .
J gene: TRBJ1-4
V gene: TRBV5-4
CDR3 protein: CASSSGFNEKLFF

CDR3 length: 13
clone size: .
J gene: TRBJ1-1
V gene: TRBV7-3
CDR3 protein: CASSFGVWTEAFF

CDR3 length: 14
clone size: .
J gene: TRBJ2-2
V gene: TRBV5-1
CDR3 protein: CASSRTGDTGELFF

CDR3 length: 13
clone size: .
J gene: TRBJ1-1
V gene: TRBV7-9
CDR3 protein: CASSPTLNTEAFF

CDR3 length: 16
clone size: .
J gene: TRBJ2-1
V gene: TRBV4-1
CDR3 protein: CASSQPLRGPNNEQFF

CDR3 length: 13
clone size: .
J gene: TRBJ1-4
V gene: TRBV10-3
CDR3 protein: CAIGAAVNEKLFF

CDR3 length: 13
clone size: .
J gene: TRBJ1-2
V gene: TRBV5-1
CDR3 protein: CASSRTANYGYTF

CDR3 length: 13
clone size: once
J gene: TRBJ1-2
V gene: TRBV27
CDR3 protein: CASSSRANYGYTF

CDR3 length: 15
clone size: .
J gene: TRBJ1-4
V gene: TRBV19
CDR3 protein: CASSIVGATNEKLFF

CDR3 length: 15
clone size: .
J gene: TRBJ2-1
V gene: TRBV5-1
CDR3 protein: CASSLEQVTYNEQFF

CDR3 length: 15
clone size: .
J gene: TRBJ2-4
V gene: TRBV7-2
CDR3 protein: CASTLQRGSPNIQYF

CDR3 length: 13
clone size: .
J gene: TRBJ1-4
V gene: TRBV28
CDR3 protein: CASRRGNNEKLFF

CDR3 length: 14
clone size: .
J gene: TRBJ2-7
V gene: TRBV6-5
CDR3 protein: CASSSLDSTYEQYF

CDR3 length: 14
clone size: few
J gene: TRBJ1-6
V gene: TRBV5-4
CDR3 protein: CASSAGVINSPLHF

CDR3 length: 13
clone size: .
J gene: TRBJ1-1
V gene: TRBV2
CDR3 protein: CASSAVRNTEAFF

CDR3 length: 18
clone size: .
J gene: TRBJ2-7
V gene: TRBV4-1
CDR3 protein: CASSQDRTGGLSSYEQYF

CDR3 length: 11
clone size: .
J gene: TRBJ2-1
V gene: TRBV5-1
CDR3 protein: CASSLGGEQFF

CDR3 length: 15
clone size: .
J gene: TRBJ2-7
V gene: TRBV9
CDR3 protein: CASSAGQASSYEQYF

CDR3 length: 13
clone size: .
J gene: TRBJ2-5
V gene: TRBV5-4
CDR3 protein: CASSPGDKETQYF

CDR3 length: 16
clone size: few
J gene: TRBJ1-3
V gene: TRBV18
CDR3 protein: CASSQNPGEPGNTIYF

CDR3 length: 17
clone size: .
J gene: TRBJ1-2
V gene: TRBV15
CDR3 protein: CATSSGGGGRTVIGYTF

CDR3 length: 16
clone size: .
J gene: TRBJ1-1
V gene: TRBV5-1
CDR3 protein: CASSQGGNSLNTEAFF

CDR3 length: 14
clone size: .
J gene: TRBJ1-2
V gene: TRBV16
CDR3 protein: CASSHGQGRNGYTF

CDR3 length: 15
clone size: .
J gene: TRBJ2-2
V gene: TRBV5-6
CDR3 protein: CASSLRDPGGGELFF

CDR3 length: 15
clone size: .
J gene: TRBJ2-1
V gene: TRBV19
CDR3 protein: CASSIDSLVMAEQFF

CDR3 length: 16
clone size: .
J gene: TRBJ2-1
V gene: TRBV7-9
CDR3 protein: CASTSSGSMSYNEQFF

CDR3 length: 12
clone size: .
J gene: TRBJ2-7
V gene: TRBV5-6
CDR3 protein: CASGRTVGEQYF